A selection of T cell receptor beta chains follows, all from one sample in a study of shared T cell receptors in the human thymus. Some clones are missing from TCRdb's copy, which holds only in-frame ones; the method was immunoSEQ multiplex PCR. This sample has over 650,000 clones; 70% to 90% occur once, and the top ten carry about 0.0094%. Another study also made use of these data, one on human thymus T cells.

The sequencing sample was made of thymocytes. The receptors shown here come from a boy younger than two with a congenital heart defect. The CDR3 runs from the conserved cysteine through the conserved F or W. A D gene is named only where the DNA matches it firmly. A row's size may be missing; if present it is once, few, many or a size class.

V gene	D gene	J gene	clone size	CDR3 protein	CDR3 DNA
TRBV6-5	-	TRBJ2-2	-	CASSRGRVYGELFF	TGTGCCAGCAGCCGAGGTCGCGTTTACGGGGAGCTGTTTTTT
TRBV19	TRBD1	TRBJ2-7	-	CASSSLGQGTYEQYF	TGTGCCAGTAGTAGTCTGGGACAGGGAACCTACGAGCAGTACTTC
TRBV11-2	-	TRBJ2-1	-	CASSSRVPFYNEQFF	TGTGCCAGCAGCTCCAGGGTGCCCTTCTACAATGAGCAGTTCTTC
TRBV5-1	TRBD1	TRBJ2-1	-	CASSGADRGWNEQFF	TGCGCCAGCAGCGGGGCCGACAGGGGGTGGAATGAGCAGTTCTTC
TRBV30	-	TRBJ1-5	-	CAWTLPTGDRNQPQHF	TGTGCCTGGACCCTCCCGACAGGTGATCGCAATCAGCCCCAGCATTTT
TRBV19	TRBD1	TRBJ2-6	-	CASSTVRDRDSGANVLTF	TGTGCCAGTAGTACGGTGAGGGACAGAGACTCTGGGGCCAACGTCCTGACTTTC
TRBV13	-	TRBJ1-2	-	CASSLEENYGYTF	TGTGCCAGCAGCTTAGAGGAGAACTATGGCTACACCTTC
TRBV5-1	TRBD2	TRBJ2-1	-	CASSLGLLAGGSNEQFF	TGCGCCAGCAGCTTGGGTTTACTAGCGGGAGGGAGTAATGAGCAGTTCTTC
TRBV4-3	TRBD1	TRBJ2-2	-	CASSHKGQGNTGELFF	TGCGCCAGCAGCCATAAGGGACAGGGGAACACCGGGGAGCTGTTTTTT
TRBV28	-	TRBJ1-1	few	CASSPPNTEAFF	TGTGCCAGCAGTCCTCCGAACACTGAAGCTTTCTTT
TRBV7-2	-	TRBJ1-1	-	CASSSPLEAFF	TGTGCCAGCAGCTCTCCCCTTGAAGCTTTCTTT
TRBV28	TRBD1	TRBJ2-7	-	CASSFPGQGTYEQYF	TGTGCCAGCAGTTTCCCGGGACAGGGCACCTACGAGCAGTACTTC
TRBV6-6	TRBD2	TRBJ2-2	once	CASSDSGGRNTGELFF	TGTGCCAGCAGCGACAGCGGGGGAAGGAACACCGGGGAGCTGTTTTTT
TRBV5-1	TRBD1	TRBJ2-6	-	CASSPHDRESAGANVLTF	TGCGCCAGCAGTCCCCATGACAGGGAAAGTGCTGGGGCCAACGTCCTGACTTTC
TRBV5-6	-	TRBJ1-1	-	CASSPRGVMNTEAFF	TGTGCCAGCAGCCCCAGGGGTGTAATGAACACTGAAGCTTTCTTT
TRBV27	TRBD1	TRBJ1-5	once	CASNTDRDNQPQHF	TGTGCCAGCAACACGGACAGGGACAATCAGCCCCAGCATTTT
TRBV21-1	-	TRBJ1-5	-	CASSKSGRKSQPQHF	TGTGCCAGCAGCAAATCTGGGCGAAAGAGTCAGCCCCAGCATTTT
TRBV28	TRBD1	TRBJ1-1	-	CASSFRGHRGTEAFF	TGTGCCAGCAGTTTTCGGGGACACAGGGGCACTGAAGCTTTCTTT
TRBV13	-	TRBJ2-5	-	CASSLGPLTARAQYF	TGTGCCAGCAGCTTAGGCCCCCTGACCGCGAGGGCCCAGTACTTC
TRBV29-1	TRBD2	TRBJ2-5	few	CSVEVSSGVETQYF	TGCAGCGTCGAGGTTTCTAGCGGGGTTGAGACCCAGTACTTC
TRBV5-8	TRBD1	TRBJ1-4	-	CASSLRQGPNEKLFF	TGTGCCAGCAGCTTGAGACAGGGGCCTAATGAAAAACTGTTTTTT
TRBV28	-	TRBJ2-7	-	CASKGGQGRRSGYEQYF	TGTGCCAGCAAGGGAGGGCAGGGGAGAAGGAGCGGTTACGAGCAGTACTTC
TRBV30	-	TRBJ2-4	-	CAWSDDRDTVREVPAKNIQYF	TGTGCCTGGAGTGATGATCGGGACACCGTTAGAGAGGTCCCGGCCAAAAACATTCAGTACTTC
TRBV28	TRBD2	TRBJ2-1	-	CASRPTSGGSYNEQFF	TGTGCCAGCAGACCCACTAGCGGGGGGTCCTACAATGAGCAGTTCTTC
TRBV28	-	TRBJ1-3	-	CASSSRYTIYF	TGTGCCAGCAGCTCGAGGTACACCATATATTTT
TRBV30	-	TRBJ2-5	-	CAWSVRGQGSSETQYF	TGTGCCTGGAGTGTACGCGGCCAGGGGAGTTCGGAGACCCAGTACTTC
TRBV5-1	TRBD2	TRBJ2-3	-	CASSLFGTTTDTQYF	TGCGCCAGCAGCTTGTTTGGGACTACGACAGATACGCAGTATTTT
TRBV4-1	TRBD2	TRBJ2-5	-	CASSQLLAGENQETQYF	TGCGCCAGCAGCCAGCTATTAGCGGGGGAAAACCAAGAGACCCAGTACTTC
TRBV14	TRBD1	TRBJ1-1	-	CASSQGGQPKMNTEAFF	TGTGCCAGCAGCCAAGGGGGACAGCCTAAGATGAACACTGAAGCTTTCTTT
TRBV28	-	TRBJ1-3	-	CASSSKRPGALSGNTIYF	TGTGCCAGCAGTTCTAAACGTCCAGGGGCCCTCTCTGGAAACACCATATATTTT
TRBV4-1	TRBD2	TRBJ2-7	-	CASSQAVGLAFHEQYF	TGCGCCAGCAGCCAAGCCGTGGGACTAGCGTTCCACGAGCAGTACTTC
TRBV4-2	TRBD2	TRBJ2-3	-	CASSPHQSSGGTDTQYF	TGTGCCAGCAGCCCGCATCAGAGTTCGGGGGGGACAGATACGCAGTATTTT
TRBV5-4	TRBD2	TRBJ2-6	-	CASSSGLAGGSGANVLTF	TGTGCCAGCAGCTCCGGACTAGCGGGAGGATCTGGGGCCAACGTCCTGACTTTC